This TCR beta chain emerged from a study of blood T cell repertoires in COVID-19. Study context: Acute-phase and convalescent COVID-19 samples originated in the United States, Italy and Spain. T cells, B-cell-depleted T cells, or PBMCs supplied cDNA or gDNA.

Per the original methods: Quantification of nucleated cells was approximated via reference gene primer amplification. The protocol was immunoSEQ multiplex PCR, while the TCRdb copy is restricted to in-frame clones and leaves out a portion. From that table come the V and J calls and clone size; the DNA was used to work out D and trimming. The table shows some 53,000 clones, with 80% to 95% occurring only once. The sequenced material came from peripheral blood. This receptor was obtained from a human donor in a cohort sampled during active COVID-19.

The CDR3 nucleotides read TGCAGCGTTGCCGGACAGGGGGCCCACGAGCAGTACTTC. It encodes CSVAGQGAHEQYF. The chain recombines TRBV29-1 with TRBJ2-7; 11 bases are shared with TRBD1. The V and J ends lost 4 bases and 5 bases, in that order; junction bases with no gene match: 4. CDR1 and CDR2 (germline): SQVTM, ANQGSEA. This CDR3 has 13 residues.